This T cell receptor (beta chain) is drawn from a study of blood T cell repertoires in COVID-19. Participant ages covered roughly 18 to 89 years across around 22 US areas. Cohort 3 donors were reported recovered after two negative PCRs, clearance, or symptom resolution. This CDR3 spans 14 amino acids. Per the study methods: The authors estimated nucleated cell counts from reference gene primer amplification. Generated by immunoSEQ multiplex PCR, the TCRdb table keeps only in-frame clones and is missing some. V and J calls and clone size are those listed in that table; D and trimming were worked out from the DNA. Of approximately 270,000 clones detected, just under 90% appear once; the ten largest clones hold 1.5% to 2%.

This chain connects TRBV21-1 to TRBJ1-5. TRBV21-1 is termed a pseudogene. The specimen was PBMCs or T cells enriched from blood (not recorded which). This clonotype was sampled from a woman aged 55-75 years who had recovered from COVID-19. The CDR3 DNA is TGTGCCAGCAGCAATTGGGGGGAATACCAGCCCCAGCATTTT. It specifies CASSNWGEYQPQHF.